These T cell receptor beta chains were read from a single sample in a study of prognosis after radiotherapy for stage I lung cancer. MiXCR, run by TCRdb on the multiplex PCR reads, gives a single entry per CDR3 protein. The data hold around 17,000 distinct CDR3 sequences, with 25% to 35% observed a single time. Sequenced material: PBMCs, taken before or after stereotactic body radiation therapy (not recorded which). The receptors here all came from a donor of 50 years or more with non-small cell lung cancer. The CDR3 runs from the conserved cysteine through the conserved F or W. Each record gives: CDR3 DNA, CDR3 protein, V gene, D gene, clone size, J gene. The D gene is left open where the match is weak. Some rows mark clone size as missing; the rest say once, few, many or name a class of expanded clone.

DNA: TGTGCAAGCAGCGGACAGGGTTTTGGCAATCAGCCCCAGCATTTT; CDR3: CASSGQGFGNQPQHF; V: TRBV28; D: TRBD1; size: .; J: TRBJ1-5
DNA: TGTGCCAGTTCTCTAGCGGTGGGTCTCTACGAGCAGTACTTC; CDR3: CASSLAVGLYEQYF; V: TRBV19; D: TRBD2; size: many; J: TRBJ2-7
DNA: TGTGCCAGCAGCCAAGTCGAGCGGCAGTACTTC; CDR3: CASSQVERQYF; V: TRBV14; D: .; size: many; J: TRBJ2-7
DNA: TGCAGTGGGGGGAACACTGAAGCTTTCTTT; CDR3: CSGGNTEAFF; V: TRBV20-1; D: .; size: many; J: TRBJ1-1
DNA: TGTGCCACCGGGGCTAGCGGGATGTCTGGTGGCAATGAGCAGTTCTTC; CDR3: CATGASGMSGGNEQFF; V: TRBV7-9; D: TRBD2; size: .; J: TRBJ2-1
DNA: TGTGCCAGCAGTTTCCTGGGTCCCAAAGAGACCCAGTACTTC; CDR3: CASSFLGPKETQYF; V: TRBV28; D: .; size: many; J: TRBJ2-5
DNA: TGTGCCAGCACCCAATCGGGGCGGGGTCCTGAGACCCAGTACTTC; CDR3: CASTQSGRGPETQYF; V: TRBV7-9; D: .; size: many; J: TRBJ2-5
DNA: TGTGCCAGCAGTTTTGGAGGGAGTGGCTACACCTTC; CDR3: CASSFGGSGYTF; V: TRBV28; D: .; size: many; J: TRBJ1-2
DNA: TGTGCCAGCGGGACTCAGCGAGTGGATTCACCCCTCCACTTT; CDR3: CASGTQRVDSPLHF; V: TRBV28; D: .; size: once; J: TRBJ1-6
DNA: TGCAGTGCTAGTGACAACCGGGGCCAAGAGACCCAGTACTTC; CDR3: CSASDNRGQETQYF; V: TRBV20-1; D: .; size: many; J: TRBJ2-5
DNA: TGTGCCAGCGGGCGGGGCAGTAAGAATGAAAAACTGTTTTTT; CDR3: CASGRGSKNEKLFF; V: TRBV13; D: .; size: many; J: TRBJ1-4
DNA: TGTGCCAGCTCACCAGTACAGGATCCGGGCAATCAGCCCCAGCATTTT; CDR3: CASSPVQDPGNQPQHF; V: TRBV18; D: .; size: many; J: TRBJ1-5
DNA: TGCGCCAGCAGCCAAGGAGACAGGGTACACAATGAGCAGTTCTTC; CDR3: CASSQGDRVHNEQFF; V: TRBV4-1; D: TRBD1; size: .; J: TRBJ2-1
DNA: TGTGCCAGCAGCTTGTTCGGATCAGGCGGGTTCTACGAGCAGTACTTC; CDR3: CASSLFGSGGFYEQYF; V: TRBV5-6; D: .; size: many; J: TRBJ2-7
DNA: TGCAGTGCTAGTCACCCGTGGGAGGACACAGATACACAGTATTTT; CDR3: CSASHPWEDTDTQYF; V: TRBV20-1; D: .; size: .; J: TRBJ2-3
DNA: TGCGCCAGCAGCCCCCGGACAGGCTCACTTAACTATGGCTACACCTTC; CDR3: CASSPRTGSLNYGYTF; V: TRBV5-1; D: TRBD1; size: many; J: TRBJ1-2
DNA: TGTGCCAGCAGTTTCCTGAACTCCCAAGAGACCCAGTACTTC; CDR3: CASSFLNSQETQYF; V: TRBV12-3/TRBV12-4; D: .; size: many; J: TRBJ2-5
DNA: TGTGCCAGCAGCGTAGTGGGCGGTCCGGGGGATACGCAGTATTTT; CDR3: CASSVVGGPGDTQYF; V: TRBV9; D: .; size: many; J: TRBJ2-3
DNA: TGCAGTTCCAGCCTGGTTGGACTGGACATTCAGTACTTC; CDR3: CSSSLVGLDIQYF; V: TRBV20-1; D: .; size: once; J: TRBJ2-4
DNA: TGTGCCACCAGTGACCTGCTTAGCCGCACAGATACGCTGTATTTT; CDR3: CATSDLLSRTDTLYF; V: TRBV24-1; D: .; size: .; J: TRBJ2-3
DNA: TGTGCCAGCAGCTGGGGCGGTTTTATCTACGAGCAGTACTTC; CDR3: CASSWGGFIYEQYF; V: TRBV5-6; D: .; size: many; J: TRBJ2-7
DNA: TGCAGTGCTAGAGATCAAATCGGGAGACTGAGTGAGCAGTACTTC; CDR3: CSARDQIGRLSEQYF; V: TRBV20-1; D: .; size: many; J: TRBJ2-7
DNA: TGTGCCAGCAGCTTAGATCGAGGGAAAGCTTTCTTT; CDR3: CASSLDRGKAFF; V: TRBV7-9; D: .; size: few; J: TRBJ1-1
DNA: TGTGCCAGCAGCCAGTCTCTAAGGGGCAGTCAGCCCCAGCATTTT; CDR3: CASSQSLRGSQPQHF; V: TRBV3-1; D: .; size: many; J: TRBJ1-5
DNA: TGCGCCAGCAGCTTGGGGTTAGCGGTACCGGGGGGAGTACAAGAGACCCAGTACTTC; CDR3: CASSLGLAVPGGVQETQYF; V: TRBV5-1; D: TRBD2; size: many; J: TRBJ2-5
DNA: TGTGCCAGCAGCCAAGATTTTGATGGGACTAGCGGGGTGTTATACTACAATGAGCAGTTCTTC; CDR3: CASSQDFDGTSGVLYYNEQFF; V: TRBV3-2; D: .; size: many; J: TRBJ2-1
DNA: TGCGCCAGCAGCTTGGATGGGACTAGCGGGAGGGTGAATGAGCAGTTCTTC; CDR3: CASSLDGTSGRVNEQFF; V: TRBV5-1; D: TRBD2; size: many; J: TRBJ2-1
DNA: TGTGCCAGCAGTTGGGACTGGCTTAGCGGGAGTCCCGAGACCCAGTACTTC; CDR3: CASSWDWLSGSPETQYF; V: TRBV27; D: TRBD2; size: many; J: TRBJ2-5
DNA: TGCGCCAGCAGCACTTCCGGACAGTCTGGAAACACCATATATTTT; CDR3: CASSTSGQSGNTIYF; V: TRBV4-1; D: .; size: many; J: TRBJ1-3
DNA: TGTGCCAGCAGCCCGGCACGAGGCAATCAGCCCCAGCATTTC; CDR3: CASSPARGNQPQHF; V: TRBV28; D: .; size: .; J: TRBJ1-5
DNA: TGTGCCATCAGTAGCGGGACAGCCAAAAACATTCAGTACTTC; CDR3: CAISSGTAKNIQYF; V: TRBV10-3; D: TRBD2; size: many; J: TRBJ2-4
DNA: TGCAGCGTAAGCGGAGCGAGCTCCTACGAGCAGTACTTC; CDR3: CSVSGASSYEQYF; V: TRBV29-1; D: .; size: many; J: TRBJ2-7
DNA: TGTGCCAGCAGCCCAACTAGCGGGAGGGCAAGAGTGGGCACAGATACGCAGTATTTT; CDR3: CASSPTSGRARVGTDTQYF; V: TRBV27; D: TRBD2; size: many; J: TRBJ2-3
DNA: TGTGCCAGTCCCCGAGAGGGGGGGATCTCTGGGGCCAACGTCCTGACTTTC; CDR3: CASPREGGISGANVLTF; V: TRBV28; D: .; size: once; J: TRBJ2-6
DNA: TGTGCCAGCAGCAAGGACAGGGGTTGGCAAGAGACCCAGTACTTC; CDR3: CASSKDRGWQETQYF; V: TRBV5-4; D: TRBD1; size: few; J: TRBJ2-5
DNA: TGTGCCAGCAGTCTTAGCCCAGATACGCAGTATTTT; CDR3: CASSLSPDTQYF; V: TRBV6-1; D: .; size: many; J: TRBJ2-3
DNA: TGTGCCAGCAGCCAAGAAGGGAGCACAGATACGCAGTATTTT; CDR3: CASSQEGSTDTQYF; V: TRBV4-2; D: .; size: many; J: TRBJ2-3
DNA: TGTGCCATCTCCTTTGGAGGACTAGCGGGAGTAGTGCACCAAGAGACCCAGTACTTC; CDR3: CAISFGGLAGVVHQETQYF; V: TRBV10-3; D: TRBD2; size: .; J: TRBJ2-5
DNA: TGCAGTACAGGGATTCCTGGGGCCAACGTCCTGACTTTC; CDR3: CSTGIPGANVLTF; V: TRBV20-1; D: .; size: many; J: TRBJ2-6
DNA: TGTGCCTGGAGTGTCCCCGCAGTAACTAATGAAAAACTGTTTTTT; CDR3: CAWSVPAVTNEKLFF; V: TRBV30; D: .; size: many; J: TRBJ1-4
DNA: TGTGCCAGCAGTGAAGTTGGCAGGAGTAATTCACCCCTCCACTTT; CDR3: CASSEVGRSNSPLHF; V: TRBV6-1; D: .; size: medium-sized; J: TRBJ1-6
DNA: TGTGCCAGTAGTAACTACAGGGGGTCCCTTGAAGCTTTCTTT; CDR3: CASSNYRGSLEAFF; V: TRBV19; D: TRBD1; size: many; J: TRBJ1-1
DNA: TGTGCCAGCAGCCGCCCTCTTGGAAACACCATATATTTT; CDR3: CASSRPLGNTIYF; V: TRBV11-3; D: .; size: once; J: TRBJ1-3
DNA: TGTGCCAGACCCGGACTGGCTAGCGGGACTTACGAGCAGTACTTC; CDR3: CARPGLASGTYEQYF; V: TRBV6-7; D: TRBD2; size: many; J: TRBJ2-7
DNA: TGTGCCAGCATCCCGGCACAGGTATTAGTCAGGGGTCCGTCACCCCTCCACTTT; CDR3: CASIPAQVLVRGPSPLHF; V: TRBV28; D: .; size: once; J: TRBJ1-6
DNA: TGTGCCAGCAGCTCCCCGACATCCCTGGACACTGAAGCTTTCTTT; CDR3: CASSSPTSLDTEAFF; V: TRBV3-1; D: .; size: .; J: TRBJ1-1
DNA: TGCAGTTCCCCCGGGGCGGGAGGATCGGCGGGGACCCAGTACTTC; CDR3: CSSPGAGGSAGTQYF; V: TRBV20-1; D: TRBD2; size: .; J: TRBJ2-5
DNA: TGTGCCACCAGTGACGCTCCGGGACTCAAAGAGACCCAGTACTTC; CDR3: CATSDAPGLKETQYF; V: TRBV24-1; D: .; size: medium-sized; J: TRBJ2-5
DNA: TGTGCCAGCAGTGAACTAGCGGGAGGGAACAATGAGCAGTTCTTC; CDR3: CASSELAGGNNEQFF; V: TRBV2; D: TRBD2; size: many; J: TRBJ2-1
DNA: TGTGCCAGCTCACCAAATCGTGGAGGGACCTATGGCTACACCTTC; CDR3: CASSPNRGGTYGYTF; V: TRBV18; D: .; size: many; J: TRBJ1-2
DNA: TGTGCCAGCAGTGATAGCGGGGGCTACACAGATACGCAGTATTTT; CDR3: CASSDSGGYTDTQYF; V: TRBV28; D: TRBD2; size: many; J: TRBJ2-3
DNA: TGTGCCAGCAGCGGAGAGTTTGCCGGGTATCTGTTTTTT; CDR3: CASSGEFAGYLFF; V: TRBV9; D: .; size: .; J: TRBJ2-2
DNA: TGCGCCAGCAGCGTGGGTCCCTACGAGCAGTACTTC; CDR3: CASSVGPYEQYF; V: TRBV5-1; D: .; size: many; J: TRBJ2-7
DNA: TGTGCCAGCAAGGGCTCTAGCGGGAGGGGAGATACGCAGTATTTC; CDR3: CASKGSSGRGDTQYF; V: TRBV2; D: TRBD2; size: .; J: TRBJ2-3
DNA: TGTGCCAGCTCACGACAGGGGACGGGCGGAGGCTACACCTTC; CDR3: CASSRQGTGGGYTF; V: TRBV18; D: TRBD1; size: many; J: TRBJ1-2
DNA: TGTGCCTGCTGTTGTGGGACGGCGATATCCGAAGCTTTCTTT; CDR3: CACCCGTAISEAFF; V: TRBV30; D: .; size: many; J: TRBJ1-1
DNA: TGTGCCAGCAGCTCCGGACAGGGCGCAACAGATACGCAGTATTTT; CDR3: CASSSGQGATDTQYF; V: TRBV7-6; D: TRBD1; size: many; J: TRBJ2-3